This T cell receptor beta chain comes out of a study of blood T cell repertoires in COVID-19. Whole-study context: There were acute and convalescent COVID-19 samples, and they came from the United States, Italy and Spain. Nucleic acid was either cDNA or gDNA, and it came from T cells, B-cell-depleted T cells, or PBMCs.

The germline CDR1 and CDR2 sequences are SNHLY and FYNNEI. The ends lost 1 base at V and 5 bases at J; junction bases unmatched: 11. This CDR3 has 17 residues. As originally analysed: From reference gene primer amplification, estimates of nucleated cell counts were derived. Repertoires were generated with immunoSEQ multiplex PCR, while TCRdb's copy carries only in-frame clones and drops some. That table is the source of V, J and clone size, and D and trimming were worked out from the DNA. The sample consists of under 200,000 clones, 90% of them appearing once. This TCR was sampled from a man aged 50-60 years with acute or convalescent COVID-19. The chain employs TRBV2 and TRBJ2-5, with 9 bases lining up with TRBD1. The sequenced material came from peripheral blood. The CDR3 nucleotides are TGTGCCAGCAGTGAAGGATTTAGGACAGGGGATAGGGAGACCCAGTACTTC. Translated, it gives CASSEGFRTGDRETQYF.